This T cell receptor (beta chain) was identified in a study of T cell changes during pregnancy in multiple sclerosis. Germline V CDR1 and CDR2: LNHNV, YYDKDF (reference sequence). CDR3 length: 12 amino acids. Trimming took off 1 base at V and 4 bases at J, with 2 bases between the two ends. Libraries were prepared by immunoSEQ multiplex PCR; TCRdb keeps only in-frame clonotypes and omits some of them. The sample records approximately 100,000 clones, approximately 89% being singletons. This TCR was recovered from a female donor with multiple sclerosis, enrolled in a pregnancy study. Sequenced material: peripheral blood, taken after pregnancy. The chain uses TRBV15 and TRBJ1-5; D is uncertain. This chain's CDR3 is CATSRVNQPQHF. CDR3 in DNA: TGTGCCACCAGCAGAGTAAATCAGCCCCAGCATTTT. Full variable domain (rest looked up from reference TRBV15 and TRBJ1-5): DAMVIQNPRYQVTQFGKPVTLSCSQTLNHNVMYWYQQKSSQAPKLLFHYYDKDFNNEADTPDNFQSRRPNTSFCFLDIRSPGLGDTAMYLCATSRVNQPQHFGDGTRLSIL.